What follows describes a single T cell receptor (beta chain). Per the original methods: Amplification from reference gene primers served as the basis for estimated nucleated cell counts. The data were produced by immunoSEQ multiplex PCR, yet TCRdb's version contains in-frame clones alone and is incomplete. V and J calls and clone size are copied from that table; D and trimming were computed from the DNA. The sample lists about 200,000 clones, 70% to 90% seen once, with around 4.9% in the top ten. This specimen belongs to a study of blood T cell repertoires in COVID-19. Study overall: Both acute and convalescent COVID-19 samples were obtained from the United States, Italy and Spain. Sources were T cells, B-cell-depleted T cells, or PBMCs; the material itself was cDNA or gDNA.

Material: peripheral blood. The sequence came from a woman at least 80 years old with acute or convalescent COVID-19.

The CDR3 region is CSVRRGVPSDIDEQYF. CDR3 in DNA: TGCAGCGTCCGCAGGGGGGTGCCTAGCGATATTGACGAGCAGTACTTC. This chain uses TRBV29-1 with TRBJ2-7, with a weak D call TRBD1 (7 bases). Trimming cost V 6 bases and J 5 bases, with 26 bases left between them. The CDR3 consists of 16 residues. CDR1 SQVTM and CDR2 ANQGSEA come from the germline V gene.